This is a list of T cell receptor beta chains from one sample in a study of T-cell reconstitution after alpha-beta-depleted transplantation in children. TCRdb reprocessed the PCR reads via MiXCR and lists one record per CDR3 protein. The table includes 250,000 or so distinct CDR3 sequences, more than 20% detected once. Sample: PBMCs, mostly from graft donor cells, taken 360 days after TCRalphabeta/CD19-depleted stem cell transplant. The receptors come from a female patient aged 2-10 years who had a stem cell transplant for congenital amegakaryocytic thrombocytopenia, so the T cells may come from the graft donor. Each CDR3 is given with its conserved first and last residue. The D gene is left open where the match is weak. Not all rows give a size; the values are once, few, many and, for expanded clones, a class.

size: -; D: TRBD1; J: TRBJ2-7; V: TRBV20-1; CDR3: CSARATTGQKEVEQYF; DNA: TGCAGTGCTAGAGCGACCACGGGACAGAAGGAAGTGGAGCAGTACTTC
size: few; D: -; J: TRBJ1-2; V: TRBV20-1; CDR3: CSARVVDLGYGYTF; DNA: TGCAGTGCTAGAGTGGTCGACCTAGGCTATGGCTACACCTTC
size: -; D: -; J: TRBJ1-1; V: TRBV4-3; CDR3: CASSQDRWQVNTEAFF; DNA: TGCGCCAGCAGCCAAGATCGATGGCAGGTGAACACTGAAGCTTTCTTT
size: -; D: -; J: TRBJ2-7; V: TRBV27; CDR3: CASRTWRDNYEQYF; DNA: TGTGCCAGCAGGACCTGGAGGGACAACTACGAGCAGTACTTC
size: -; D: -; J: TRBJ1-2; V: TRBV5-1; CDR3: CASSLARDGYTF; DNA: TGCGCCAGCAGCTTGGCCAGGGATGGCTACACCTTC
size: few; D: TRBD2; J: TRBJ2-1; V: TRBV7-6; CDR3: CASSPTGTSGKNEQFF; DNA: TGTGCCAGCAGCCCTACCGGGACTAGCGGTAAAAATGAGCAGTTCTTC
size: -; D: -; J: TRBJ2-1; V: TRBV15; CDR3: CATSRLDRDRVEQFF; DNA: TGTGCCACCAGCAGACTAGACAGAGATAGGGTTGAGCAGTTCTTC
size: few; D: -; J: TRBJ1-3; V: TRBV12-3/TRBV12-4; CDR3: CASTAWNSGNTIYF; DNA: TGTGCCAGCACCGCTTGGAACTCTGGAAACACCATATATTTT
size: -; D: TRBD2; J: TRBJ2-7; V: TRBV10-3; CDR3: CAISETGGFYEQYF; DNA: TGTGCCATCAGTGAAACGGGGGGGTTCTACGAGCAGTACTTC
size: few; D: TRBD2; J: TRBJ2-3; V: TRBV7-3; CDR3: CASSLRGTIVGGQYF; DNA: TGTGCCAGCAGCTTAAGAGGGACTATTGTTGGGGGGCAGTATTTT
size: few; D: TRBD2; J: TRBJ2-7; V: TRBV2; CDR3: CASSEGIAGGPYEQYF; DNA: TGTGCCAGCAGTGAAGGTATAGCGGGAGGGCCTTACGAGCAGTACTTC
size: -; D: TRBD1; J: TRBJ2-1; V: TRBV7-8; CDR3: CASSTRTGRLEQFF; DNA: TGTGCCAGCAGCACTCGGACAGGGCGGTTGGAGCAGTTCTTC
size: few; D: -; J: TRBJ1-5; V: TRBV6-1; CDR3: CASSRDTGQPQHF; DNA: TGTGCCAGCAGCCGGGACACGGGTCAGCCCCAGCATTTT
size: -; D: TRBD2; J: TRBJ2-2; V: TRBV4-2; CDR3: CASSQDWLAGVLNTGELFF; DNA: TGTGCCAGCAGCCAAGATTGGCTAGCGGGAGTATTGAACACCGGGGAGCTGTTTTTT
size: -; D: TRBD1; J: TRBJ1-1; V: TRBV12-3/TRBV12-4; CDR3: CASSTGGTGAFPEAFF; DNA: TGTGCCAGCAGTACCGGGGGGACAGGGGCTTTCCCTGAAGCTTTCTTT
size: many; D: TRBD2; J: TRBJ2-1; V: TRBV12-3/TRBV12-4; CDR3: CASSPLFLAVGDEQFF; DNA: TGTGCCAGCAGCCCACTTTTTCTAGCGGTAGGGGATGAGCAGTTCTTC
size: -; D: -; J: TRBJ1-2; V: TRBV21-1; CDR3: CASPQRGVGYTF; DNA: TGTGCCAGCCCTCAAAGGGGCGTCGGCTACACCTTC
size: -; D: -; J: TRBJ2-5; V: TRBV3-1; CDR3: CASSQGGFKIQYF; DNA: TGTGCCAGCAGCCAAGGTGGCTTCAAGATCCAGTACTTC
size: -; D: -; J: TRBJ1-6; V: TRBV5-8; CDR3: CASSLEGVDDSPLHF; DNA: TGTGCCAGCAGCTTGGAGGGTGTTGACGATTCACCCCTCCACTTT
size: -; D: -; J: TRBJ1-5; V: TRBV12-3/TRBV12-4; CDR3: CASNLVGFNQPQHF; DNA: TGTGCCAGCAACCTAGTGGGCTTCAATCAGCCCCAGCATTTT
size: -; D: TRBD2; J: TRBJ2-2; V: TRBV27; CDR3: CASTLGGRGTGELFF; DNA: TGTGCCAGCACCCTCGGCGGGAGAGGGACCGGGGAGCTGTTTTTT
size: -; D: -; J: TRBJ1-2; V: TRBV3-1; CDR3: CASSHNRASLLSNYGYTF; DNA: TGTGCCAGCAGCCACAACCGGGCCTCTTTGCTCAGCAACTATGGCTACACCTTC
size: -; D: -; J: TRBJ2-1; V: TRBV12-3/TRBV12-4; CDR3: CASTPAPTNYNEQFF; DNA: TGTGCCAGCACCCCGGCACCGACGAACTACAATGAGCAGTTCTTC
size: -; D: -; J: TRBJ2-3; V: TRBV30; CDR3: CAWSVFGTDTQYF; DNA: TGTGCCTGGAGTGTATTCGGGACAGATACGCAGTATTTT
size: few; D: -; J: TRBJ2-7; V: TRBV10-3; CDR3: CAISGGVVSTLYEQYF; DNA: TGTGCCATCAGTGGAGGTGTTGTGAGCACCTTGTACGAGCAGTACTTC
size: once; D: -; J: TRBJ1-6; V: TRBV20-1; CDR3: CSARGGQSYNSPLHF; DNA: TGCAGTGCTAGAGGAGGACAGTCCTATAATTCACCCCTCCACTTT
size: once; D: -; J: TRBJ2-7; V: TRBV28; CDR3: CASSPGLLVGYEQYF; DNA: TGTGCCAGCAGTCCCGGGCTACTCGTCGGCTACGAGCAGTACTTC
size: few; D: -; J: TRBJ2-4; V: TRBV11-2; CDR3: CASSRGSGEQWPKNIQYF; DNA: TGTGCCAGCAGCAGAGGCTCGGGAGAACAATGGCCCAAAAACATTCAGTACTTC
size: -; D: -; J: TRBJ2-3; V: TRBV2; CDR3: CASPLRGTDTQYF; DNA: TGTGCCAGCCCCTTGCGCGGCACAGATACGCAGTATTTT